This is a list of T cell receptor beta chains from one sample in a study of blood T cell repertoires in COVID-19. Measured with immunoSEQ multiplex PCR; TCRdb has only the in-frame clones, and not every one. The sample shows approximately 86,000 clones, 80% to 90% of them seen only once. The material sequenced was peripheral blood. The receptors were sampled from a man in his fifties with acute or convalescent COVID-19. Each CDR3 is given with its conserved first and last residue. A D gene is named only where the DNA matches it firmly. The size of a clone is reported for some rows only, either as once, few or many, or as a class for expanded clones.

>-|13|-|TRBJ2-7|TRBV5-1
CASSLRGQYEQYF
TGCGCCAGCAGCTTAAGAGGACAGTACGAGCAGTACTTC
>TRBD1|14|-|TRBJ2-3|TRBV2
CASNVGQGSSTQYF
TGTGCCAGCAACGTAGGACAGGGGTCCAGTACGCAGTATTTT
>TRBD2|15|-|TRBJ2-1|TRBV18
CASSRSSGASNEQFF
TGTGCCAGCTCACGCTCAAGCGGGGCCTCCAATGAGCAGTTCTTC
>-|13|-|TRBJ1-2|TRBV6-5
CASRETSNYGYTF
TGTGCCAGCAGAGAGACTTCTAACTATGGCTACACCTTC
>TRBD1|15|-|TRBJ1-4|TRBV18
CASSPQGGTNEKLFF
TGTGCCAGCTCACCCCAGGGGGGAACTAATGAAAAACTGTTTTTT
>-|13|-|TRBJ1-5|TRBV27
CASSFSGNQPQHF
TGTGCCAGCAGTTTCTCCGGCAATCAGCCCCAGCATTTT
>TRBD1|17|-|TRBJ1-2|TRBV3-1/TRBV3-2
CASSPGQGASYSDGYTF
TGTGCCAGCAGCCCGGGACAGGGGGCTAGCTATTCGGATGGCTACACCTTC
>-|14|-|TRBJ1-4|TRBV3-1/TRBV3-2
CASSHQGQEGKLFF
TGTGCCAGCAGCCACCAGGGACAAGAGGGAAAACTGTTTTTT
>-|13|-|TRBJ1-4|TRBV7-2
CASSFWPNEKLFF
TGTGCCAGCAGCTTTTGGCCCAATGAAAAACTGTTTTTT
>-|15|-|TRBJ1-2|TRBV9
CASSEVVPGSIGYTF
TGTGCCAGCAGCGAAGTTGTACCGGGGTCGATTGGCTACACCTTC
>-|15|-|TRBJ2-3|TRBV3-1/TRBV3-2
CASSLAGASTDTQYF
TGTGCCAGCAGCCTCGCGGGCGCCAGCACAGATACGCAGTATTTT
>TRBD1|13|once|TRBJ1-2|TRBV28
CASSGTGNYGYTF
TGTGCCAGCAGTGGGACAGGGAACTATGGCTACACCTTC
>TRBD1|16|few|TRBJ1-2|TRBV10-3
CAISVDGTGTFYGYTF
TGTGCCATCAGTGTGGACGGGACAGGGACCTTCTATGGCTACACCTTC
>-|14|-|TRBJ2-1|TRBV5-1
CASSFGATLNEQFF
TGCGCCAGCAGCTTTGGGGCGACTTTAAATGAGCAGTTCTTC
>TRBD1|18|-|TRBJ1-2|TRBV24-1
CATSDPMTGSSSFYGYTF
TGTGCCACCAGTGATCCCATGACAGGGAGCAGTTCCTTCTATGGCTACACCTTC
>TRBD1|19|-|TRBJ1-1|TRBV2
CASGGGTGGSYGGNTEAFF
TGTGCCAGCGGGGGAGGGACAGGGGGCTCTTATGGCGGGAACACTGAAGCTTTCTTT
>-|14|-|TRBJ2-1|TRBV7-7
CASSPSQGSNEQFF
TGTGCTAGCAGCCCGTCACAGGGATCGAATGAGCAGTTCTTC
>TRBD2|15|once|TRBJ2-1|TRBV6-5
CASSPGLAGQGEQFF
TGTGCCAGCAGCCCGGGACTAGCGGGGCAGGGTGAGCAGTTCTTC
>-|16|-|TRBJ1-6|TRBV11-3
CASSSGQGSGNSPLHF
TGTGCCAGCAGCTCCGGACAAGGGTCAGGGAATTCACCCCTCCACTTT
>TRBD2|17|-|TRBJ2-2|TRBV3-1/TRBV3-2
CASSQGTSGANTGELFF
TGTGCCAGCAGCCAAGGGACTAGCGGCGCGAACACCGGGGAGCTGTTTTTT
>-|16|-|TRBJ1-4|TRBV21-1
CASSKVIGQGHEKLFF
TGTGCCAGCAGCAAAGTTATCGGACAGGGTCACGAAAAACTGTTTTTT
>TRBD1|15|-|TRBJ1-6|TRBV15
CATSRAVGQGSPLHF
TGTGCCACCAGCAGAGCTGTGGGACAGGGTTCACCCCTCCACTTT
>TRBD2|13|-|TRBJ2-1|TRBV6-5
CASSSGGKYEQFF
TGTGCCAGCAGCAGCGGGGGAAAGTATGAGCAGTTCTTC
>-|13|-|TRBJ2-1|TRBV11-1
CASSLDREGEQFF
TGTGCCAGCAGCTTAGACCGAGAGGGTGAGCAGTTCTTC
>-|12|-|TRBJ2-7|TRBV30
CAWSVRAYEQYF
TGTGCCTGGAGTGTAAGAGCCTACGAGCAGTACTTC
>TRBD1|15|-|TRBJ1-5|TRBV7-9
CASSFDRAGNQPQHF
TGTGCCAGCAGCTTCGACAGGGCGGGCAATCAGCCCCAGCATTTT
>-|15|-|TRBJ2-5|TRBV5-4
CASSWGDREFGTQYF
TGTGCCAGCAGCTGGGGGGACCGGGAGTTTGGGACCCAGTACTTC
>TRBD1|14|-|TRBJ1-1|TRBV2
CASTPRWDSLEAFF
TGTGCCAGCACCCCCAGATGGGACAGCCTAGAAGCTTTCTTT
>TRBD2|16|-|TRBJ2-1|TRBV7-8
CASNPLGLAGVGEQFF
TGTGCCAGCAACCCCCTGGGTCTAGCGGGGGTGGGAGAGCAGTTCTTC
>-|14|-|TRBJ1-1|TRBV5-8
CASSLGGTPTGAFF
TGTGCCAGCAGCTTGGGCGGGACCCCTACCGGGGCTTTCTTT
>-|14|-|TRBJ2-6|TRBV11-1
CASSLGLGANVLTF
TGTGCCAGCAGCTTAGGGCTTGGGGCCAACGTCCTGACTTTC
>-|13|-|TRBJ1-3|TRBV6-5
CASSTHSGNTIYF
TGTGCCAGCAGTACACACTCTGGAAACACCATATATTTT
>TRBD2|15|-|TRBJ2-3|TRBV30
CASTTSGGSTDTQYF
TGTGCCTCAACGACTAGCGGGGGTAGCACAGATACGCAGTATTTT
>-|13|-|TRBJ1-5|TRBV12-3/TRBV12-4
CASSQLQGRPQHF
TGTGCCAGCAGCCAACTTCAGGGGCGGCCCCAGCATTTT
>-|17|few|TRBJ1-1|TRBV9
CASSVGTAFIRDTEAFF
TGTGCCAGCAGCGTAGGGACAGCTTTTATTAGGGACACTGAAGCTTTCTTT
>-|12|-|TRBJ2-4|TRBV6-1
CASKQGGNIQYF
TGTGCCAGCAAACAAGGGGGTAACATTCAGTACTTC
>-|14|-|TRBJ1-3|TRBV6-2/TRBV6-3
CASSEARPGNTIYF
TGTGCCAGCAGCGAGGCCCGGCCGGGAAACACCATATATTTT
>-|12|-|TRBJ2-5|TRBV6-6
CASQGRRETQYF
TGTGCCAGCCAGGGGCGGAGGGAGACCCAGTACTTC
>-|14|-|TRBJ1-1|TRBV19
CASSMGQINTEAFF
TGTGCCAGTAGTATGGGGCAGATCAACACTGAAGCTTTCTTT
>-|12|-|TRBJ2-3|TRBV7-2
CASSPPTDTQYF
TGTGCCAGCAGCCCCCCTACAGATACGCAGTATTTT
>TRBD2|17|once|TRBJ2-3|TRBV7-3
CASSPFERGVNSDTQYF
TGTGCCAGCAGTCCCTTTGAGCGGGGGGTTAATTCAGATACGCAGTATTTT
>-|17|-|TRBJ2-1|TRBV25-1
CASNPSSQGKWDKEQFF
TGTGCCAGCAACCCGTCAAGTCAGGGGAAATGGGACAAGGAGCAGTTCTTC
>-|13|-|TRBJ1-1|TRBV19
CASSVTLNTEAFF
TGTGCCAGTAGTGTCACTCTGAACACTGAAGCTTTCTTT
>TRBD2|13|-|TRBJ2-1|TRBV7-3
CASSRSGGLEQFF
TGTGCCAGCAGCCGATCGGGGGGGCTTGAGCAGTTCTTC
>-|13|-|TRBJ1-2|TRBV24-1
CATSEGAHYGYTF
TGTGCCACCAGTGAGGGGGCCCACTATGGCTACACCTTC
>-|13|-|TRBJ1-3|TRBV2
CASRETVGNTIYF
TGTGCCAGCAGGGAGACAGTCGGAAACACCATATATTTT